Below, 19 T cell receptor beta chains from the same sample are listed, as sequenced in a study of cytomegalovirus exposure and HLA in healthy donors. It was with 60 Vbeta and 13 Jbeta primers that the PCR ran. Profiling relied on immunoSEQ multiplex PCR, and the TCRdb table lists in-frame clones only, not all of them. This sample's table has approximately 150,000 clones. The sample consisted of PBMCs. All receptors come from a woman aged 18-29 years in good health and CMV-seronegative.

The gene calls are TRBV6-4 and TRBJ1-1, with 7 bases that match TRBD1. The V gene end was trimmed by 4 bases and the J gene end by 2 bases; junction bases not matched to a gene: 4. This CDR3 spans 14 amino acids. CDR1 is MRHNA, CDR2 SNTAGT, per germline. The CDR3 reads CASSGTGENTEAFF. CDR3 nucleotide sequence: TGTGCCAGCAGTGGCACAGGGGAAAACACTGAAGCTTTCTTT.

The chain joins TRBV5-1 to TRBJ2-3; tentatively, D is TRBD2 (5 bases). The germline gives CDR1 SGHRS, CDR2 YFSETQ. The CDR3 has 14 residues. Trimming took off 2 bases at V and 6 bases at J, with 13 bases between the two ends. CDR3 nucleotide sequence: TGCGCCAGCAGCTTCGGAACCGGGGTGGATACGCAGTATTTT. It yields the protein CASSFGTGVDTQYF.

CDR3 protein: CASSPLTGTSVTDTQYF. Written as DNA, the CDR3 is TGTGCCAGCAGCCCGTTAACCGGGACTAGCGTCACAGATACGCAGTATTTT. The rearrangement links TRBV7-9 to TRBJ2-3; TRBD2 agrees at 10 bases. V trimming: 5 bases; J trimming: 2 bases; junction bases outside the gene matches: 10. CDR1 SEHNR and CDR2 FQNEAQ come from the germline V gene (reference sequence). The CDR3 is 17 amino acids.

The chain recombines TRBV23-1 with TRBJ1-4, with 7 bases fitting TRBD1. TRBV23-1 is identified as an open reading frame with a role that is uncertain. The CDR3 runs to 15 residues. V lost 6 bases to trimming and J lost 4 bases; unmatched junction nucleotides: 8. CDR3 sequence (DNA): TGCGCCAGCAGACGACAGGGAGGTTATAATGAAAAACTGTTTTTT. Its translation: CASRRQGGYNEKLFF.

The V gene is TRBV19, the J gene TRBJ2-1; D is uncertain. Looked up from germline, CDR1 is LNHDA and CDR2 is SQIVND (reference sequence). There are 15 residues in the CDR3. V lost 2 bases and J 0 bases, leaving 8 bases between the germline ends. CDR3: CASSIIRSSYNEQFF. CDR3 coding DNA: TGTGCCAGTAGTATAATCCGGAGCTCCTACAATGAGCAGTTCTTC. Drawing the rest from reference TRBV19 and TRBJ2-1, the complete variable domain is DGGITQSPKYLFRKEGQNVTLSCEQNLNHDAMYWYRQDPGQGLRLIYYSQIVNDFQKGDIAEGYSVSREKKESFPLTVTSAQKNPTAFYLCASSIIRSSYNEQFFGPGTRLTVL.

V gene TRBV6-1 combines with J gene TRBJ2-3; D gene unclear. This CDR3 has 13 amino acids. The V end was cut by 10 bases, the J end by 2 bases, with 13 bases between. Germline CDR1 MNHNS, CDR2 SASEGT. The CDR3 DNA reads TGTGCCACCCGCCCCGGGTCCACAGATACGCAGTATTTT. Residues: CATRPGSTDTQYF.

This chain links TRBV6-5 with TRBJ2-7, with D perhaps TRBD1 (5 bases). V lost 5 bases to trimming and J lost 0 bases, with 8 bases between them. This CDR3 is 13 amino acids long. From germline, CDR1 is MNHEY and CDR2 SVGAGI. The CDR3 reads CASSRGPSYEQYV. DNA of the CDR3: TGTGCCAGCAGTAGGGGCCCCTCCTACGAGCAGTACGTC.

This chain links TRBV5-5 with TRBJ2-1; D is uncertain. Trimming took off 0 bases at V and 0 bases at J, with 7 bases between the two ends. This CDR3 is 15 amino acids long. Per germline, CDR1 SGHKS and CDR2 YYEKEE (reference sequence). The CDR3 loop reads CASSLDISSYNEQFF. The DNA of the CDR3 is TGTGCCAGCAGCTTGGACATCAGCTCCTACAATGAGCAGTTCTTC.

The chain employs TRBV30 and TRBJ2-6; 7 bases match TRBD1. V lost 2 bases to trimming and J lost 0 bases; unmatched junction nucleotides: 7. From germline, CDR1 is GTSNPN and CDR2 SVGIG (reference sequence). This CDR3 region has 17 residues. CDR3 in amino acids: CAWSFRTGPSGANVLTF. The DNA of the CDR3 is TGTGCCTGGAGTTTCCGGACAGGACCCTCTGGGGCCAACGTCCTGACTTTC.

The V gene is TRBV7-2, the J gene TRBJ2-1, with 11 bases fitting TRBD2. After removal of 1 base from V and 8 bases from J, the junction contained 4 bases not matched to a gene. From germline, CDR1 is SGHTA and CDR2 FQGNSA. There are 15 residues in the CDR3. CDR3 bases: TGTGCCAGCAGCTTAGTTAGCGGGAGGGCCGATGAGCAGTTCTTC. This translates into CASSLVSGRADEQFF.

The chain has TRBV10-3 and TRBJ1-2, with 9 nucleotides matching TRBD1. V gave up 4 bases and J gave up 4 bases; unmatched junction bases: 7. The CDR3 runs to 15 residues. Germline V CDR1 and CDR2: ENHRY, SYGVKD. The CDR3 DNA reads TGTGCCATCAGTGGAGGACAGGGGATGGGCTATGGCTACACCTTC. Translated, it gives CAISGGQGMGYGYTF.

The chain joins TRBV7-2 to TRBJ2-1; 11 bases map to TRBD2. This CDR3 comprises 15 residues. Germline V CDR1 and CDR2: SGHTA, FQGNSA. V was clipped by 5 bases and J by 4 bases; unmatched bases: 4. The CDR3 DNA reads TGTGCCAGCAGCATCGGGACTAGCGGTTACAATGAGCAGTTCTTC. It yields the protein CASSIGTSGYNEQFF.

The J gene is TRBJ1-1, the V gene TRBV5-1, with 9 bases lining up with TRBD1. This CDR3 has 15 amino acids. J gave up 0 bases and V 3 bases, and 3 bases lay outside the gene matches. Germline V gene data show CDR1 as SGHRS and CDR2 as YFSETQ. The DNA for the CDR3 is TGCGCCAGCAGCTCGGGACAGGGAATGAACACTGAAGCTTTCTTT. This gives the protein CASSSGQGMNTEAFF.

The rearrangement links TRBV4-2 to TRBJ1-5; a possible D gene is TRBD1 (5 bases). Between the trimmed V and J ends, which lost 0 bases and 0 bases, there was a span of 12 bases. The CDR3 runs to 17 residues. CDR1 LGHNA and CDR2 YNFKEQ come from the germline V gene. CDR3 sequence (DNA): TGTGCCAGCAGCCAAGATCCGGGACTGGATAGCAATCAGCCCCAGCATTTT. Amino acids: CASSQDPGLDSNQPQHF.

Regarding this clone: The sample carries other DNA sequences with the same CDR3. The J gene is TRBJ1-3, the V gene TRBV6-6, with D unresolved. CDR3 length: 14 residues. The V end lost 9 bases, the J end lost 0 bases, and 12 bases lay between the germline ends. The V gene's germline CDR1 is MNHNY and CDR2 SVGAGI (reference sequence). CDR3 coding DNA: TGTGCCAGTCACGCGGGCGGCTCTGGAAACACCATATATTTT. As protein: CASHAGGSGNTIYF.

The gene calls are TRBV29-1 and TRBJ2-3; 8 nucleotides align to TRBD2. CDR1 SQVTM and CDR2 ANQGSEA come from the germline V gene. V lost 1 base, J lost 3 bases, and 12 bases stayed unmatched. The CDR3 runs to 17 residues. CDR3 protein: CSVEVTSGSGHTDTQYF. In DNA, the CDR3 is TGCAGCGTTGAAGTTACGAGCGGGAGCGGGCATACAGATACGCAGTATTTT.

This chain uses TRBV6-1 with TRBJ1-2; no reliable D call. V lost 5 bases and J lost 8, with 12 bases in between. CDR1 and CDR2 (germline): MNHNS, SASEGT. This CDR3 is 12 amino acids long. The CDR3 DNA follows: TGTGCCAGCAGTTTGTGGGGAGTGGGCTACACCTTC. It encodes CASSLWGVGYTF.

The rearrangement links TRBV6-5 to TRBJ1-5; TRBD1 is a possible D gene (5 bases). The length of the CDR3 is 13 residues. V dropped 6 bases and J dropped 4 bases, with 10 bases sitting between them. Germline loops: CDR1 MNHEY, CDR2 SVGAGI. Here the CDR3 DNA reads TGTGCCAGCAGCTTGGACAAAAATCAGCCCCAGCATTTT. It yields the protein CASSLDKNQPQHF.

Concerning this clone: The junction does not match germline at one end; this may be a read error. V usage is TRBV7-9 and J usage is TRBJ2-1, with D perhaps matching TRBD2 (5 bases). CDR3 length: 14 amino acids. Germline CDR1 and CDR2: SEHNR and FQNEAQ (reference sequence). The CDR3: CASSLTASYDEQFF. The CDR3 nucleotides are TGTGCCAGCAGCTTAACGGCTAGCTACGATGAGCAGTTCTTC.